One sample yielded the 8 T cell receptor beta chains listed below, sequenced in a study of T cells in Graves' hyperthyroidism and ophthalmopathy. Amplification targeted TCR beta CDR3 regions from RNA transcripts. With the HTBI primer set, the TCR CDR3 went through a first round of RT-PCR. TCRdb re-called the multiplex PCR reads through MiXCR, storing one row per CDR3 protein. The sample contains roughly 500,000 distinct CDR3 sequences, 46% of which appear only once. Sequencing used peripheral blood or thyroid tissue (not recorded which). Every receptor here comes from an adult woman with Graves' disease, either hyperthyroidism or ophthalmopathy (not recorded which).

The J gene is TRBJ2-1, the V gene TRBV20-1; D may be TRBD1 (5 bases). The length of the CDR3 is 12 residues. Trimming stripped 6 bases from V and 9 bases from J, with 15 bases between. Germline CDR1 reads DFQATT; CDR2 reads SNEGSKA (reference sequence). CDR3 in DNA: TGCAGTGCCCAGGGTGCAGACCCTGAGCAGTTCTTC. The encoded protein is CSAQGADPEQFF.

The chain joins TRBV7-2 to TRBJ2-7; 7 bases are shared with TRBD1. The CDR3 has 14 residues. Trimming cost V 8 bases and J 3 bases; bases outside gene matches: 10. Germline assignment: CDR1 SGHTA and CDR2 FQGNSA. CDR3 protein: CASHGPDRIYEQYF. The CDR3 nucleotides read TGTGCCAGCCATGGGCCGGACAGGATCTACGAGCAGTACTTC.

The chain is built from TRBV6-1 and TRBJ1-2; TRBD1 matches 9 bases. Germline V CDR1 and CDR2: MNHNS, SASEGT. The CDR3 length is 14 residues. Trimming at V came to 1 base and at J to 7 bases, leaving 4 bases not matched to a gene. CDR3 region: CASSEVRQGGGYTF. As DNA, the CDR3 is TGTGCCAGCAGTGAAGTGAGACAGGGGGGTGGCTACACCTTC.

This clonotype showed up just a few times. The gene calls are TRBV15 and TRBJ1-2; tentatively, D is TRBD1 (6 bases). Trimming cost V 3 bases and J 6 bases, with 11 bases left between them. This CDR3 has 13 residues. Germline lookup yields CDR1 LNHNV and CDR2 YYDKDF (reference sequence). The CDR3 loop is CATSRPQGHGYTF. The CDR3 DNA reads TGTGCCACCAGCAGGCCACAGGGCCATGGCTACACCTTC. The full variable domain, its missing parts supplied by reference TRBV15 and TRBJ1-2, is DAMVIQNPRYQVTQFGKPVTLSCSQTLNHNVMYWYQQKSSQAPKLLFHYYDKDFNNEADTPDNFQSRRPNTSFCFLDIRSPGLGDTAMYLCATSRPQGHGYTFGSGTRLTVV.

The CDR3, as DNA: TGTGCCAGCAGCGGTCGGACAGGACCCAATCAGCCCCAGCATTTT. Translating gives CASSGRTGPNQPQHF. This chain connects TRBV7-2 to TRBJ1-5, with 7 bases fitting TRBD1. The J segment lost 3 bases and the V segment lost 5 bases, leaving 7 bases of the junction unmatched. Per germline, CDR1 SGHTA and CDR2 FQGNSA. The CDR3 length is 15 residues.

The V and J genes are TRBV7-8 and TRBJ2-7, with TRBD2 identical over 14 bases. Germline trimming cut 5 bases from V and 2 bases from J; bases unmatched to any gene: 8. Germline CDR1 and CDR2: SGHVS and FQNEAQ. The length of the CDR3 is 17 residues. DNA of the CDR3: TGTGCCAGCAGCCAACGGACTAGCGGGAGGTGGACCTACGAGCAGTACTTC. It is translated as CASSQRTSGRWTYEQYF.

This clonotype was counted once. This chain joins TRBV6-5 and TRBJ1-1, with D uncertain. V was cut by 5 bases and J by 3 bases, with 13 bases left in between. This CDR3 spans 14 amino acids. Per germline, CDR1 MNHEY and CDR2 SVGAGI. The CDR3 bases are TGTGCCAGCAGTAAGACACACAGAGACACTGAAGCTTTCTTT. Amino acid sequence: CASSKTHRDTEAFF.

This chain joins TRBV29-1 and TRBJ1-2; 9 bases map to TRBD1. From germline, CDR1 is SQVTM and CDR2 ANQGSEA. The CDR3 loop spans 14 amino acids. The ends lost 6 bases at V and 4 bases at J; junction bases unmatched: 9. DNA for the CDR3: TGCAGCGTCCCTGAGACAGGGGGACTCTATGGCTACACCTTC. Protein sequence: CSVPETGGLYGYTF.